The rows below give T cell receptor beta chains drawn from one sample of a study of human T cells and chemical hapten exposure. TCRdb reanalysed the RACE reads using MiXCR and keeps one entry per CDR3 protein. The sample yields more than 100,000 distinct CDR3 sequences, approximately 15% seen once. The material sequenced was whole blood, taken in connection with sensitization to the hapten diphenylcyclopropenone (DPC). The origin of the receptors is a man between 18 and 29 years old with alopecia areata. Some clones in this sample may be carry-over from other donors' samples. The conserved cysteine and the conserved F or W are not part of the CDR3 here. A D gene is named only where the DNA matches it firmly.

cdr3_aa: ASSQIWIQKNIQY
j_call: TRBJ2-4
d_call: NA
v_call: TRBV4-1

cdr3_aa: ASSRDSSYEQY
j_call: TRBJ2-7
d_call: TRBD1
v_call: TRBV28

cdr3_aa: ASSQSGESSGNTIY
j_call: TRBJ1-3
d_call: NA
v_call: TRBV4-3

cdr3_aa: ASSYGQGATDTQY
j_call: TRBJ2-3
d_call: TRBD1
v_call: TRBV6-2/TRBV6-3

cdr3_aa: ATRDRASNQPQH
j_call: TRBJ1-5
d_call: TRBD1
v_call: TRBV6-2/TRBV6-3

cdr3_aa: ASSEDRNSKTQY
j_call: TRBJ2-5
d_call: TRBD1
v_call: TRBV13

cdr3_aa: ASSPNTEAF
j_call: TRBJ1-1
d_call: NA
v_call: TRBV28

cdr3_aa: ASSTPLWSGYT
j_call: TRBJ1-2
d_call: NA
v_call: TRBV28

cdr3_aa: ASSPGTSIPEF
j_call: TRBJ2-1
d_call: TRBD2
v_call: TRBV18

cdr3_aa: ASSPGRLTRQNTGELF
j_call: TRBJ2-2
d_call: NA
v_call: TRBV11-3

cdr3_aa: ASSLVGTHEQY
j_call: TRBJ2-7
d_call: NA
v_call: TRBV5-1

cdr3_aa: ASSSLRVPRGYT
j_call: TRBJ1-2
d_call: NA
v_call: TRBV11-2

cdr3_aa: ASSQRELAKNIQY
j_call: TRBJ2-4
d_call: NA
v_call: TRBV4-1

cdr3_aa: ASSVASPANTGELF
j_call: TRBJ2-2
d_call: NA
v_call: TRBV9

cdr3_aa: ASSSTSTQSNYGYT
j_call: TRBJ1-2
d_call: NA
v_call: TRBV7-9

cdr3_aa: AISARGGRETQY
j_call: TRBJ2-5
d_call: TRBD2
v_call: TRBV10-3

cdr3_aa: ASSMGQGRDNEQF
j_call: TRBJ2-1
d_call: TRBD1
v_call: TRBV11-2

cdr3_aa: ANSWAENNEQF
j_call: TRBJ2-1
d_call: NA
v_call: TRBV6-2/TRBV6-3

cdr3_aa: ASSRRPNSLNTEAF
j_call: TRBJ1-1
d_call: NA
v_call: TRBV11-2

cdr3_aa: ANSRGTATNSPLH
j_call: TRBJ1-6
d_call: TRBD1
v_call: TRBV3-1

cdr3_aa: STTGSGSTDTQY
j_call: TRBJ2-3
d_call: NA
v_call: TRBV29-1

cdr3_aa: ASGGQGNSPLH
j_call: TRBJ1-6
d_call: NA
v_call: TRBV6-5

cdr3_aa: ASSRDRSSYNSPLH
j_call: TRBJ1-6
d_call: NA
v_call: TRBV6-6

cdr3_aa: ASGFRRGANYGYT
j_call: TRBJ1-2
d_call: NA
v_call: TRBV12-5

cdr3_aa: ASSLDRSTGELF
j_call: TRBJ2-2
d_call: NA
v_call: TRBV7-3

cdr3_aa: ASSQDGRQAHYGYT
j_call: TRBJ1-2
d_call: NA
v_call: TRBV4-3

cdr3_aa: ASSFRSSYNEQF
j_call: TRBJ2-1
d_call: NA
v_call: TRBV28

cdr3_aa: ASSPSPGGAQY
j_call: TRBJ2-3
d_call: NA
v_call: TRBV7-9

cdr3_aa: ASSYRTNTEAF
j_call: TRBJ1-1
d_call: NA
v_call: TRBV6-2/TRBV6-3

cdr3_aa: ASSLRHPESPLH
j_call: TRBJ1-6
d_call: NA
v_call: TRBV5-1

cdr3_aa: ASSPQGRSYEQY
j_call: TRBJ2-7
d_call: NA
v_call: TRBV7-9

cdr3_aa: SARDLLGTGDEKLF
j_call: TRBJ1-4
d_call: TRBD1
v_call: TRBV20-1

cdr3_aa: SVEGTTGPGQF
j_call: TRBJ2-1
d_call: NA
v_call: TRBV29-1

cdr3_aa: ASSQVLDTQY
j_call: TRBJ2-3
d_call: NA
v_call: TRBV4-1

cdr3_aa: ASSLVVQGRPEAF
j_call: TRBJ1-1
d_call: NA
v_call: TRBV5-6

cdr3_aa: ASSQGPRVTGELF
j_call: TRBJ2-2
d_call: NA
v_call: TRBV4-1

cdr3_aa: ASSQDTFNYGYT
j_call: TRBJ1-2
d_call: NA
v_call: TRBV5-1

cdr3_aa: SAPFAGGTDTQY
j_call: TRBJ2-3
d_call: TRBD2
v_call: TRBV29-1

cdr3_aa: ASSEGGAIDGYT
j_call: TRBJ1-2
d_call: NA
v_call: TRBV6-4

cdr3_aa: ASSTVGTNTGELF
j_call: TRBJ2-2
d_call: NA
v_call: TRBV6-4

cdr3_aa: ASSQEARYSNQPQH
j_call: TRBJ1-5
d_call: NA
v_call: TRBV4-2

cdr3_aa: ASSPGSGRASETQY
j_call: TRBJ2-5
d_call: NA
v_call: TRBV3-1

cdr3_aa: ASSQDPRGNQPQH
j_call: TRBJ1-5
d_call: NA
v_call: TRBV4-3

cdr3_aa: ASRPGTGEGTEAF
j_call: TRBJ1-1
d_call: TRBD1
v_call: TRBV5-1

cdr3_aa: ASSSAETQY
j_call: TRBJ2-5
d_call: NA
v_call: TRBV6-2/TRBV6-3

cdr3_aa: ASSQITYEQY
j_call: TRBJ2-7
d_call: NA
v_call: TRBV3-1

cdr3_aa: ASSAQTANTEAF
j_call: TRBJ1-1
d_call: NA
v_call: TRBV7-3

cdr3_aa: ASSQARFNEKLF
j_call: TRBJ1-4
d_call: NA
v_call: TRBV4-1